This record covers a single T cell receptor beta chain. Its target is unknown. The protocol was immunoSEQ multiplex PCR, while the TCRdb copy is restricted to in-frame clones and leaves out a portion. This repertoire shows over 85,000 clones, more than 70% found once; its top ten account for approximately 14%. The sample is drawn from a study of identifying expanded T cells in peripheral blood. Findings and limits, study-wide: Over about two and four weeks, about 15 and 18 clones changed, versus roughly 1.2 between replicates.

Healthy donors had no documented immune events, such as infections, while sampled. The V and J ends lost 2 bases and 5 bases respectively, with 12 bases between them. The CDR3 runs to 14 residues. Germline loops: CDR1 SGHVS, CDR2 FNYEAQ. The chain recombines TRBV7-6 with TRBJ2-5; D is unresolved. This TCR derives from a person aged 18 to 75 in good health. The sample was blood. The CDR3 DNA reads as TGTGCCAGCAGCTTAAACACGGATGTGGAGACCCAGTACTTC. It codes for CASSLNTDVETQYF.